This T cell receptor (beta chain) was observed in a study of cytomegalovirus exposure and HLA in healthy donors. Across the study: In an earlier analysis, approximately 120 million unique TCR beta sequences were found from about 190 million T cells.

Germline assignment: CDR1 SGHDN and CDR2 FVKESK. The CDR3 consists of 15 residues. V was cut by 5 bases and J by 2 bases, with 15 bases left in between. A multiplex PCR was run with 60 Vbeta primers and 13 Jbeta primers. Repertoires were generated with immunoSEQ multiplex PCR, while TCRdb's copy carries only in-frame clones and drops some. The sample comprises about 170,000 clones, around four fifths of which are singletons, and 0.95% to 1% rests with the top ten. This clone appeared a single time. The sequence derives from a girl aged 2-15 years in good health and CMV-seropositive. This sequence joins TRBV14 and TRBJ1-1; perhaps TRBD1 as D (5 bases). The sequenced material came from PBMCs. CDR3 nucleotides: TGTGCCAGCAGCAAGTTAGACAGCCTTAACACTGAAGCTTTCTTT. Its translation: CASSKLDSLNTEAFF.